This T cell receptor (beta chain) was observed in a study of identical twins. Germline V gene sequence: CDR1 SGHVS, CDR2 FNYEAQ. The length of the CDR3 is 14 residues. V was clipped by 6 bases and J by 10 bases, with 19 bases between them. A single record per CDR3 protein comes from TCRdb applying MiXCR to the 5' RACE reads. The sample comprises about 100,000 distinct CDR3 sequences, 5.9% of which are singletons, and 9.5% to 15% rests with the top ten. This chain links TRBV7-6 with TRBJ2-1; D tentatively reads TRBD1 or TRBD2 (5 bases each). The receptor was derived from a woman between 45 and 60 years old in good health. Sequencing input: memory T cells sorted from blood. CDR3 sequence reads: CASRPGLGGTEQFF. In nucleotides, the CDR3 is TGTGCCAGCAGGCCGGGGCTTGGCGGTACGGAGCAGTTCTTC. The full variable domain, with the rest looked up from reference TRBV7-6 and TRBJ2-1, is GAGVSQSPRYKVTKRGQDVALRCDPISGHVSLYWYRQALGQGPEFLTYFNYEAQQDKSGLPNDRFSAERPEGSISTLTIQRTEQRDSAMYRCASRPGLGGTEQFFGPGTRLTVL.